These 15 T cell receptor beta chains were all obtained from the same sample, sequenced in a study of blood T cell repertoires in COVID-19. TCRdb keeps only in-frame clones here, not all; method: immunoSEQ multiplex PCR. The sample has 60,000 to 85,000 clones, roughly 86% seen once; the top ten hold around 12%. The sample taken for sequencing was peripheral blood. Receptors originate from a human donor in a cohort sampled during active COVID-19.

Comments on this clone: Other nucleotide sequences from this sample produce the same CDR3. V gene TRBV7-9 combines with J gene TRBJ1-1; possibly TRBD1 for D (5 bases). Trimming shortened V by 1 base and J by 1 base, and 7 bases separated the two germline ends. Germline CDR1 is SEHNR and CDR2 is FQNEAQ (reference sequence). This CDR3 has 14 amino acids. In DNA form, the CDR3 reads TGTGCCAGCAGCTTAGGACAGCAGAACACTGAAGCTTTCTTT. Protein sequence: CASSLGQQNTEAFF.

This chain uses TRBV18 with TRBJ2-5, with D unclear. This CDR3 is 13 amino acids long. The germline V gene has CDR1 KGHSH and CDR2 LQKENI. V dropped 3 bases and J dropped 2 bases, with 7 bases sitting between them. CDR3 nucleotides: TGTGCCAGCTCACCGGCCCAACAAGAGACCCAGTACTTC. This translates into CASSPAQQETQYF.

This clone was picked up one time. V and J are TRBV2 and TRBJ1-4, with D possibly matching TRBD1 (5 bases). V lost 1 base and J 12 bases, leaving 15 bases between the germline ends. The CDR3 is made up of 14 amino acids. Looked up from germline, CDR1 is SNHLY and CDR2 is FYNNEI. CDR3 sequence (DNA): TGTGCCAGCAGTGAAGAGAAGGGGTCGGTGGAACTGTTTTTT. As protein: CASSEEKGSVELFF. Using reference TRBV2 and TRBJ1-4 for the parts outside the CDR3, the full variable domain is EPEVTQTPSHQVTQMGQEVILRCVPISNHLYFYWYRQILGQKVEFLVSFYNNEISEKSEIFDDQFSVERPDGSNFTLKIRSTKLEDSAMYFCASSEEKGSVELFFGSGTQLSVL.

V and J are TRBV9 and TRBJ2-5, with 10 bases matching TRBD2. Germline values: CDR1 SGDLS, CDR2 YYNGEE. The V gene end was trimmed by 4 bases and the J gene end by 1 base; junction bases not matched to a gene: 7. The CDR3 spans 16 residues. The DNA for the CDR3 is TGTGCCAGCAGCCTCCGCCGACTAGCGGGCCAAGAGACCCAGTACTTC. This codes for CASSLRRLAGQETQYF. The whole variable domain, filled in from reference TRBV9 and TRBJ2-5, reads DSGVTQTPKHLITATGQRVTLRCSPRSGDLSVYWYQQSLDQGLQFLIQYYNGEERAKGNILERFSAQQFPDLHSELNLSSLELGDSALYFCASSLRRLAGQETQYFGPGTRLLVL.

The chain has TRBV5-1 and TRBJ2-3; 11 positions agree with TRBD1. The V and J ends lost 3 bases and 4 bases, in that order; junction bases with no gene match: 4. CDR3 length equals 15 residues. CDR1 and CDR2 from the germline V gene are SGHRS and YFSETQ. For the CDR3, the DNA is TGCGCCAGCAGCTGGACAGGGGGCGCATCAGATACGCAGTATTTT. It encodes CASSWTGGASDTQYF.

A single count supports this clone. The chain uses TRBV24-1 and TRBJ2-1; TRBD2 matches 16 bases. The CDR3 totals 18 residues. After removal of 3 bases from V and 5 bases from J, the junction contained 6 bases not matched to a gene. CDR1 KGHDR and CDR2 SFDVKD come from the germline V gene. The CDR3: CATSDPGLAGGGDNEQFF. As DNA, the CDR3 is TGTGCCACCAGTGATCCGGGACTAGCGGGGGGGGGAGACAATGAGCAGTTCTTC.

The chain couples TRBV5-1 to TRBJ2-1, with TRBD2 matching over 8 bases. Germline trimming cut 2 bases from V and 5 bases from J; bases unmatched to any gene: 3. The CDR3 totals 14 residues. Germline V lookup: CDR1 SGHRS, CDR2 YFSETQ. CDR3 sequence: CASSLGTRNNEQFF. In DNA, the CDR3 is TGCGCCAGCAGCTTAGGGACTAGGAACAATGAGCAGTTCTTC.

The genes are TRBV5-6 and TRBJ2-2; D is possibly TRBD1 (6 bases). Trimming cost V 2 bases and J 0 bases, with 17 bases left between them. This CDR3 spans 18 amino acids. Looked up from germline, CDR1 is SGHDT and CDR2 is YYEEEE. This CDR3 reads CASSLGPGTPTNTGELFF. CDR3 DNA sequence: TGTGCCAGCAGCTTAGGGCCAGGGACACCTACGAACACCGGGGAGCTGTTTTTT.

This chain links TRBV4-1 with TRBJ2-5, with 8 bases fitting TRBD1. The CDR3 runs to 14 residues. J gave up 3 bases and V 4 bases, and 4 bases lay outside the gene matches. Germline values: CDR1 MGHRA, CDR2 YSYEKL. CDR3 amino acids: CASSRGQGKETQYF. The DNA for the CDR3 is TGCGCCAGCAGCCGCGGACAGGGAAAAGAGACCCAGTACTTC.

This clone has just a few counts. The chain combines TRBV9 with TRBJ2-3; 8 positions agree with TRBD1. V was pared by 2 bases and J by 0 bases, with 11 bases of the junction left unmatched. The length of the CDR3 is 18 residues. Germline V gene sequence: CDR1 SGDLS, CDR2 YYNGEE. Written as DNA, the CDR3 is TGTGCCAGCAGCGTCAGACAGGGGACGTCGTCTAGCACAGATACGCAGTATTTT. This encodes CASSVRQGTSSSTDTQYF. The full variable domain, its missing parts supplied by reference TRBV9 and TRBJ2-3, is DSGVTQTPKHLITATGQRVTLRCSPRSGDLSVYWYQQSLDQGLQFLIQYYNGEERAKGNILERFSAQQFPDLHSELNLSSLELGDSALYFCASSVRQGTSSSTDTQYFGPGTRLTVL.

The V call is TRBV2, the J call TRBJ2-4; 9 nucleotides align to TRBD1. The J segment lost 8 bases and the V segment lost 4 bases, leaving 6 bases of the junction unmatched. The CDR3 length is 14 residues. The germline V gene encodes CDR1 SNHLY and CDR2 FYNNEI. In nucleotides, the CDR3 is TGTGCCAGCAGTGGGGGGACAGGGCTTGACATTCAGTACTTC. Residues: CASSGGTGLDIQYF.

V and J are TRBV10-2 and TRBJ2-3; 10 bases agree with TRBD2. The CDR3 runs to 14 residues. In germline, CDR1 is WSHSY, CDR2 SAAADI. Trimming cost V 7 bases and J 5 bases; bases outside gene matches: 6. DNA of the CDR3: TGCGCCAGCATCGAGCGGGGGGGCAAAGATACGCAGTATTTT. Amino acid sequence: CASIERGGKDTQYF.

The J gene is TRBJ2-5, the V gene TRBV6-5; D gene ambiguous. The germline V and J ends were trimmed by 4 bases and 1 base, with 10 bases remaining between them. Germline V lookup: CDR1 MNHEY, CDR2 SVGAGI. The CDR3 sequence is 14 residues long. The CDR3 is CASSSPRSQETQYF. DNA for the CDR3: TGTGCCAGCAGTTCCCCTCGCAGCCAAGAGACCCAGTACTTC.

This chain links TRBV7-6 with TRBJ2-4, with 9 positions matching TRBD1. The CDR3 spans 15 residues. Germline CDR1 reads SGHVS; CDR2 reads FNYEAQ. The V and J ends lost 5 bases and 7 bases, in that order; junction bases with no gene match: 9. The CDR3 coding sequence is TGTGCCAGCAGCCCAGGCACAGGGGGCGCGAACATTCAGTACTTC. It encodes CASSPGTGGANIQYF.

The chain joins TRBV5-6 to TRBJ2-7, with 8 bases identical to TRBD2. Germline-derived CDR1 and CDR2 are SGHDT and YYEEEE. The CDR3 is made up of 16 amino acids. Trimming removed 2 bases from V and 3 bases from J; junction bases left unmatched: 10. CDR3 sequence: CASSFGVGTRFYEQYF. The CDR3, as DNA: TGTGCCAGCAGCTTCGGCGTCGGGACTAGATTCTACGAGCAGTACTTC.